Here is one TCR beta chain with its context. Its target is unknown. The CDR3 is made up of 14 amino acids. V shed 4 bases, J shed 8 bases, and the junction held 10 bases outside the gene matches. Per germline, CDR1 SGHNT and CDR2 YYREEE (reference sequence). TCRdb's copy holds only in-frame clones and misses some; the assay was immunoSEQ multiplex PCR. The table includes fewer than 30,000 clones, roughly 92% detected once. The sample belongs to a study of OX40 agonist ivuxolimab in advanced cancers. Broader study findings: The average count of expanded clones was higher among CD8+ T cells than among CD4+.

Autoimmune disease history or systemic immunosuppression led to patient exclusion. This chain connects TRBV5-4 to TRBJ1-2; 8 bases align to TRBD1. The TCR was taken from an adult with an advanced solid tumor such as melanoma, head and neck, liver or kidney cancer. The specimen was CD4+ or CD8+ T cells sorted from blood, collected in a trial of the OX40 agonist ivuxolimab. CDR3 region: CASSLGQGRWGYTF. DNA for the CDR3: TGTGCCAGCAGCCTCGGACAGGGACGTTGGGGCTACACCTTC.